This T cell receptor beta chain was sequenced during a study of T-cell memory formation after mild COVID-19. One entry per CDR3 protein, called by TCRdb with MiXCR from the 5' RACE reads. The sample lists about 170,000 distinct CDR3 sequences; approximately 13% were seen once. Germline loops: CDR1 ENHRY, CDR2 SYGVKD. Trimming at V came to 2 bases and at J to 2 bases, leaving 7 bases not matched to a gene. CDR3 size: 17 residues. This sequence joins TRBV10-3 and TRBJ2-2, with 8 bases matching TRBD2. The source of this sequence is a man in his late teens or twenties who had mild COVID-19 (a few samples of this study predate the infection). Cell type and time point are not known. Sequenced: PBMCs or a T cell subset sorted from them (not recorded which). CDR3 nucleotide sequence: TGTGCCATCAGTGAGACGGCGGGGGGCCAAAACACCGGGGAGCTGTTTTTT. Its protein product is CAISETAGGQNTGELFF.